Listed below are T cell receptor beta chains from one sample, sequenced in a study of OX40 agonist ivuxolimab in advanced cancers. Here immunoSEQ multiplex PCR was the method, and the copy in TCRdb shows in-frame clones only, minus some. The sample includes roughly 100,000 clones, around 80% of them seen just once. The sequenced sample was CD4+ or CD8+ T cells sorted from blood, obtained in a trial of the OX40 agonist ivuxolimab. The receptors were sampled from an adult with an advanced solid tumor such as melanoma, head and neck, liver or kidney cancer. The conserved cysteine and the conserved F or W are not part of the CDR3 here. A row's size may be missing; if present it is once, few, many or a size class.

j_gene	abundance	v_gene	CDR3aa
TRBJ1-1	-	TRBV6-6	ASSYESDTEAF
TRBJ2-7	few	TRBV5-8	ASSNSGTRPYEQY
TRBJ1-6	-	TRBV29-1	SVQDREGSPLH
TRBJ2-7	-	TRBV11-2	ASSLNRLYEQY
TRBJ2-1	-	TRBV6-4	ASSDSSGEQF
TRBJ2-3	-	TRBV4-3	ASSLGQGTDTQY
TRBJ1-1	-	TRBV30	AWGTGNTEAF
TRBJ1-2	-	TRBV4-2	ASSRYSGTGQNYGYT
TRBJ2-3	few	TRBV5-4	ASSRQTLFLYTDTQY
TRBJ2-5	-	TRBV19	ASSMRQREFQETQY
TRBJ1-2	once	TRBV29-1	SVEDRQGMRSGYT
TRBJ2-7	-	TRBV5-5	ASSSRTGVDEQY
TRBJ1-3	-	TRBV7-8	ASSFTGATPNSGNTIY
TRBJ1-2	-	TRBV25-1	APQLGQGAFGYT
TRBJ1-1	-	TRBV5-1	ASSLLGTGNTEAF
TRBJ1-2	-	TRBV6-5	ASSYAEGYGYT
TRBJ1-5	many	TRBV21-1	ASTPPGGYQPQH
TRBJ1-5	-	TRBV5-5	ASSLAFSRPQH